This is a list of T cell receptor beta chains from one sample in a study of vaccination effects on CD4 cells after COVID-19. No antigen has been assigned to these receptors. Sequencing was performed with immunoSEQ multiplex PCR; in TCRdb, only in-frame clones are kept and a portion is missing. The repertoire holds around 45,000 clones, with roughly 72% as singletons. Sequencing was performed on CD4+ T cells from PBMCs cultured with SARS-CoV-2 spike peptides, taken before COVID-19 vaccination. Receptors originate from a human donor who received a COVID-19 vaccine. Both conserved end residues are part of each CDR3. The order of the fields is clone size, V gene, D gene, J gene, CDR3 DNA, CDR3 protein. A D gene is named only where the DNA matches it firmly. Some rows mark clone size as missing; the rest say once, few, many or name a class of expanded clone.

NA	TRBV24-1	TRBD1	TRBJ2-2	TGTGCCACCTCTTGGACAGGGGAAACCGGGGAGCTGTTTTTT	CATSWTGETGELFF
few	TRBV7-2	NA	TRBJ1-2	TGTGCCAGCAGCTTATACCCCGTTGGCTACACCTTC	CASSLYPVGYTF
once	TRBV21-1	NA	TRBJ2-5	TGTGCCAGCAGCAAACTTGAGCGGGGGGGACTGATAAGAGAGACCCAGTACTTC	CASSKLERGGLIRETQYF
NA	TRBV9	NA	TRBJ2-3	TGTGCCAGCAGCGTAGAACTGCTCCGATCGGATACGCAGTATTTT	CASSVELLRSDTQYF
NA	TRBV19	NA	TRBJ1-2	TGTGCCAGTAGTTTGACCGGGTATGGCTACACCTTC	CASSLTGYGYTF
once	TRBV5-1	TRBD1	TRBJ2-3	TGCGCCAGCACCCGGATTTCGGGACAGGGGGAAGATACGCAGTATTTT	CASTRISGQGEDTQYF
NA	TRBV12-3/TRBV12-4	NA	TRBJ1-4	TGTGCCAGCAGCCCTCAATGGGATGAAAAACTGTTTTTT	CASSPQWDEKLFF
NA	TRBV15	NA	TRBJ1-3	TGTGCCACCAGCAGAGATCAGGTACAGGCTGGAAACACCATATATTTT	CATSRDQVQAGNTIYF
NA	TRBV10-1	NA	TRBJ1-2	TGCGCCAGCAGTGAGTCCGGGACCGTCTATGGCTACACCTTC	CASSESGTVYGYTF
medium-sized	TRBV2	NA	TRBJ1-2	TGTGCCAGCAGCGCAAGACCCGGATCCCCTAACTATGGCTACACCTTC	CASSARPGSPNYGYTF
NA	TRBV5-1	NA	TRBJ1-3	TGCGCCAGCAGCTTTGGGACCACAGGGTCTGGAAACACCATATATTTT	CASSFGTTGSGNTIYF
NA	TRBV28	TRBD1	TRBJ1-2	TGTGCCAGCAGTCTTACAGGGGGCAGCGGCTACACCTTC	CASSLTGGSGYTF
once	TRBV27	TRBD1	TRBJ1-1	TGTGCCAGCAGTTCCCAGGGGGCCGGAAGGGCTGAAGCTTTCTTT	CASSSQGAGRAEAFF
NA	TRBV2	NA	TRBJ2-3	TGTGCCAGCACCACCCGGGGGGCTACAGATACGCAGTATTTT	CASTTRGATDTQYF
NA	TRBV28	NA	TRBJ1-2	TGTGCCAGCAGTTCGGCGCTCAACTATGGCTACACCTTC	CASSSALNYGYTF
NA	TRBV3-1/TRBV3-2	NA	TRBJ1-1	TGTGCCAGCAGCCCACAGACTGACACTGAAGCTTTCTTT	CASSPQTDTEAFF
NA	TRBV7-3	NA	TRBJ2-3	TGTGCCAGCAGCCCCGAAAAAGATACGCAGTATTTT	CASSPEKDTQYF
NA	TRBV19	TRBD1	TRBJ1-4	TGTGCCAGTACAGGACAGGGCTTCAAGGAAAAACTGTTTTTT	CASTGQGFKEKLFF
NA	TRBV7-8	NA	TRBJ2-2	TGTGCCAGCAGCTTAGGCCTTTTACTAGCCGGGGGGGAGCTGTTTTTT	CASSLGLLLAGGELFF
NA	TRBV28	NA	TRBJ1-2	TGTGCCAGCAGCTCCTTCGCAGGCCCCCTTAACTATGGCTACACCTTC	CASSSFAGPLNYGYTF
NA	TRBV5-4	NA	TRBJ2-3	TGTGCCAGCAGCTTGGAAGGAGATACGCAGTATTTT	CASSLEGDTQYF
NA	TRBV7-8	NA	TRBJ1-2	TGTGCCGTAAACCTGGGCAGAAACTATGGCTACACCTTC	CAVNLGRNYGYTF
NA	TRBV19	NA	TRBJ1-3	TGTGCCAGCTCAAGCGTCGAGGGGTCCTACTCTGGAAACACCATATATTTT	CASSSVEGSYSGNTIYF
NA	TRBV7-3	NA	TRBJ1-2	TGTGCCAGCAGCCCCTCGGGGCAGTCTCGCTATGGCTACACCTTC	CASSPSGQSRYGYTF
NA	TRBV24-1	TRBD1	TRBJ2-6	TGTGCCACCAGTAGGGGGCCTGGGGCCAACGTCCTGACTTTC	CATSRGPGANVLTF
once	TRBV19	TRBD1	TRBJ1-6	TGTGCCACCAGGACAGGGAGTAGCTCCTATAATTCACCCCTCCACTTT	CATRTGSSSYNSPLHF
NA	TRBV3-1/TRBV3-2	NA	TRBJ1-1	TGTGCCAGCAGCCACACACCAGGCCGGGGCACTGAAGCTTTCTTT	CASSHTPGRGTEAFF
NA	TRBV5-1	NA	TRBJ2-5	TGCGCCAGCAGCTTACGGACAGCGCAAGAGACCCAGTACTTC	CASSLRTAQETQYF
NA	TRBV29-1	NA	TRBJ2-5	TGCAGCGTCCGTTTCGGACTTCTAACAGAGACCCAGTACTTC	CSVRFGLLTETQYF
few	TRBV10-3	TRBD1	TRBJ1-1	TGTGCCACAGGGACAGGGGACGGGAACACTGAAGCTTTCTTT	CATGTGDGNTEAFF
NA	TRBV5-1	NA	TRBJ2-1	TGCGCCAGCAGCTTGGCCCTTTCTACGGGAGCGGATGAGCAGTTCTTC	CASSLALSTGADEQFF
NA	TRBV21-1	NA	TRBJ2-3	TGTGCCAGCTATTCTGTAGACAGCACAGATACGCAGTATTTT	CASYSVDSTDTQYF
once	TRBV5-1	NA	TRBJ2-5	TGCGCCAGCAGCTTCGGGACTCACGAGACCCAGTACTTC	CASSFGTHETQYF
NA	TRBV4-1	NA	TRBJ1-2	TGCGCCAGCAGCCGCGGGCCGGAAGGGGGTAACTATGGCTACACCTTC	CASSRGPEGGNYGYTF
NA	TRBV7-9	TRBD1	TRBJ2-2	TGTGCCAGCAGGGAAACAGGGGAAACCGGGGAGCTGTTTTTT	CASRETGETGELFF
NA	TRBV2	TRBD1	TRBJ2-3	TGTGCCAGCAGGGAAGGGGGCGGCACAGATACGCAGTATTTT	CASREGGGTDTQYF
NA	TRBV7-2	NA	TRBJ2-1	TGTGCCAGCAGCCCGCCCCCGACGTACAATGAGCAGTTCTTC	CASSPPPTYNEQFF
NA	TRBV30	NA	TRBJ1-4	TGTGCCTGGAGTGCGACAGGCGAAAAACTGTTTTTT	CAWSATGEKLFF
NA	TRBV28	NA	TRBJ1-1	TGTGCCAGCGGCGGGAGGAAAAGGAACACTGAAGCTTTCTTT	CASGGRKRNTEAFF
NA	TRBV27	NA	TRBJ2-5	TGTGCCAGCAGTCGCTTCAGGGGTTCGGAGACCCAGTACTTC	CASSRFRGSETQYF
NA	TRBV6-1	NA	TRBJ1-1	TGTGCCAGCAGTGAAGACCACCTGGGGGCTTTCTTT	CASSEDHLGAFF
NA	TRBV7-8	TRBD1	TRBJ2-5	TGTGCCAGCAACTTAGGGACAGGGGTAGAGACCCAGTACTTC	CASNLGTGVETQYF
NA	TRBV9	TRBD2	TRBJ2-5	TGTGCCAGCAGCGTTGGGCCTAGCGGGGGGACTCAAGAGACCCAGTACTTC	CASSVGPSGGTQETQYF
NA	TRBV29-1	TRBD2	TRBJ2-5	TGCAGCACGACTAGCGGGGTTGAGACCCAGTACTTC	CSTTSGVETQYF
NA	TRBV5-4	TRBD2	TRBJ2-3	TGTGCCAGCACTCGGACTAGCGGGAGTGATACGCAGTATTTT	CASTRTSGSDTQYF
NA	TRBV6-5	NA	TRBJ1-5	TGTGCCAGCACCGGACAGCCCAATCAGCCCCAGCATTTT	CASTGQPNQPQHF
once	TRBV2	NA	TRBJ2-5	TGTGCCACCAGAGCCAGGGGTGGGGAGACCCAGTACTTC	CATRARGGETQYF
NA	TRBV7-8	NA	TRBJ2-2	TGTGCCAGCAGGCTACAGGGACCGAACACCGGGGAGCTGTTTTTT	CASRLQGPNTGELFF
NA	TRBV24-1	TRBD1	TRBJ2-2	TGTGCCACCAGTGATTCGGGACAGGGCTTTACCGGGGAGCTGTTTTTT	CATSDSGQGFTGELFF
NA	TRBV3-1/TRBV3-2	NA	TRBJ1-6	TGTGCCAGCAGCCAAGATAAGGAATTTTCACCCCTCCACTTT	CASSQDKEFSPLHF
NA	TRBV5-1	TRBD1	TRBJ1-2	TGCGCCAGCAGCCTAGGGACAGGGCAGTATGGCTACACCTTC	CASSLGTGQYGYTF
few	TRBV9	TRBD1	TRBJ2-2	TGTGCCAGCAGCCCCGAGGGACAGGGGAACACCGGGGAGCTGTTTTTT	CASSPEGQGNTGELFF
once	TRBV4-1	TRBD1	TRBJ2-4	TGCGCCAGCAGCCGATACGACAGGGGGCTAGAGGACATTCAGTACTTC	CASSRYDRGLEDIQYF
NA	TRBV3-1/TRBV3-2	NA	TRBJ2-2	TGTGCCAGCAGCCGGGCGAGAGGGGGGGGGCCCACCGGGGAGCTGTTTTTT	CASSRARGGGPTGELFF